What follows describes a single T cell receptor beta chain. Study processing details: Using reference gene primer amplification, nucleated cell counts were estimated. Using immunoSEQ multiplex PCR, the repertoire was profiled, and TCRdb retains in-frame clones only, with some absent. V and J calls and clone size come straight from that table; D and trimming were deduced from the DNA. In the table there are around 59,000 clones, around 88% of which are singletons. This specimen belongs to a study of blood T cell repertoires in COVID-19. CDR3 size: 13 residues. Germline lookup yields CDR1 SGHTA and CDR2 FQGTGA. The V and J ends lost 5 bases and 5 bases, in that order; junction bases with no gene match: 5.

Material: peripheral blood. The rearrangement links TRBV7-3 to TRBJ2-5, with 7 bases lining up with TRBD1. This receptor was identified in a man aged 55-75 years with acute or convalescent COVID-19. The DNA for the CDR3 is TGTGCCAGCAGCCTCGACAGGGCGGAGACCCAGTACTTC. Amino acid sequence: CASSLDRAETQYF.